A single sample gave rise to the 27 T cell receptor beta chains below, sequenced in a study of blood T cell repertoires in COVID-19 (dated by TCRdb to the early 2020s). Receptor amplification or capture employed the immunoSEQ multiplex PCR assay. The source is immuneACCESS, and TCRdb retained only in-frame sequences with V and J called. Part of the clones is not carried over; for the studies checked, unresolved V genes explain less than half of this, and the remainder is unexplained. In all, the sample holds more than 60,000 clones, and 88% of those were seen once. The top ten constitute about 22% of the sample. The sample consisted of peripheral blood. These receptors were taken from a woman in her 50s with active or convalescent COVID-19.

The J gene is TRBJ1-1, the V gene TRBV7-9; D uncertain. CDR3 size: 12 residues. V lost 4 bases and J lost 7, with 10 bases in between. CDR1 and CDR2 (germline): SEHNR, FQNEAQ (reference sequence). CDR3 DNA: TGTGCCAGCAGCTCCTCCGGGATTGAAGCTTTCTTT. Residues: CASSSSGIEAFF.

This chain links TRBV6-2 or TRBV6-3 with TRBJ2-5; 7 bases fit TRBD2. The CDR3 extends over 17 amino acids. Trimming removed 1 base from V and 5 bases from J; junction bases left unmatched: 13. CDR1 and CDR2 (germline): MNHEY, SVGEGT. The DNA for the CDR3 is TGTGCCAGCAGTTACTTCACTCGCCCTAGCGGCCGGGAGACCCAGTACTTC. Translating it yields CASSYFTRPSGRETQYF.

CDR3 DNA: TGTGCCAGTAGTGCAGGGCCAAATCAGCCCCAGCATTTT. Its translation is CASSAGPNQPQHF. The chain recombines TRBV19 with TRBJ1-5; D is perhaps TRBD1 (5 bases). The CDR3 runs 13 residues. V shed 5 bases and J shed 4 bases, with 9 bases lying between them. Germline V gives CDR1 LNHDA, CDR2 SQIVND (reference sequence).

V usage is TRBV10-3 and J usage is TRBJ2-7; 8 bases are shared with TRBD1. This CDR3 spans 14 amino acids. The V gene's germline CDR1 is ENHRY and CDR2 SYGVKD. With V trimmed by 3 bases and J by 5 bases, 6 bases remained unmatched. This chain's CDR3 is CAISDPGGVDEQYF. CDR3 in DNA: TGTGCCATCAGTGACCCAGGGGGCGTCGACGAGCAGTACTTC.

V and J are TRBV11-2 and TRBJ1-1; 7 positions match TRBD1. Looked up from germline, CDR1 is SGHAT and CDR2 is FQNNGV. Trimming removed 5 bases from V and 1 base from J; junction bases left unmatched: 7. This CDR3 is 15 amino acids long. The CDR3 region has the DNA TGTGCCAGCAGCGAACTCAGGACAGGGAACACTGAAGCTTTCTTT. As protein: CASSELRTGNTEAFF.

This chain joins TRBV6-1 and TRBJ2-7; perhaps TRBD1 as D (6 bases). The V and J ends lost 2 bases and 1 base respectively, with 12 bases between them. Per the germline V gene, CDR1 is MNHNS and CDR2 is SASEGT. The CDR3 is made up of 15 amino acids. This chain's CDR3 is CASSEFGTTSYEQYF. CDR3 DNA sequence: TGTGCCAGCAGTGAATTTGGGACAACTTCCTACGAGCAGTACTTC.

The CDR3 here is CASTGQGNTGELFF. CDR3 bases: TGTGCCAGCACTGGACAGGGGAACACCGGGGAGCTGTTTTTT. This chain links TRBV28 with TRBJ2-2; TRBD1 aligns across 8 bases. This CDR3 is built from 14 residues. From germline, CDR1 is MDHEN and CDR2 SYDVKM. J gave up 1 base and V 7 bases, and 2 bases lay outside the gene matches.

The V and J genes are TRBV6-5 and TRBJ1-2; 8 nucleotides agree with TRBD1. V was clipped by 6 bases and J by 7 bases; unmatched bases: 10. This CDR3 region has 14 residues. Germline loops: CDR1 MNHEY, CDR2 SVGAGI. The CDR3 is CASRGQEGSGGYTF. In nucleotides, the CDR3 is TGTGCCAGCAGGGGACAGGAAGGATCGGGTGGCTACACCTTC.

The V gene is TRBV21-1, the J gene TRBJ1-4. TRBV21-1 is a recognized pseudogene. The CDR3 totals 15 residues. The CDR3 nucleotides are TGTGCCAGCAGCAACCGCGGGATGAGGGATGAAAAACTGTTTTTT. The encoded protein is CASSNRGMRDEKLFF.

J is TRBJ2-7 and V is TRBV19; 10 bases map to TRBD2. With V trimmed by 4 bases and J by 2 bases, 8 bases remained unmatched. Germline loops: CDR1 LNHDA, CDR2 SQIVND (reference sequence). The CDR3 is 16 amino acids. This CDR3 reads CASSTSGSPKPYEQYF. CDR3 nucleotide sequence: TGTGCCAGTAGTACTAGCGGGAGCCCAAAACCCTACGAGCAGTACTTC.

DNA for the CDR3: TGTGCCAGCAGCTTTGGACAGGGAGGTGGCTACACCTTC. Amino acid sequence: CASSFGQGGGYTF. V gene TRBV7-9 combines with J gene TRBJ1-2; 8 bases are shared with TRBD1. Germline V gene data show CDR1 as SEHNR and CDR2 as FQNEAQ (reference sequence). V dropped 3 bases and J dropped 7; count of bases not matched to a gene: 4. The CDR3 spans 13 residues.

This chain uses TRBV9 with TRBJ2-3, with a possible D match to TRBD1 (5 bases). The germline V gene encodes CDR1 SGDLS and CDR2 YYNGEE. Trimming took 0 bases from V and 2 from J, leaving 7 bases between them. There are 14 residues in the CDR3. Written as DNA, the CDR3 is TGTGCCAGCAGCGTAGGACAGACCACAGATACGCAGTATTTT. Residues: CASSVGQTTDTQYF.

The J gene is TRBJ1-2, the V gene TRBV29-1; tentative D call: TRBD1 (6 bases). Germline-derived CDR1 and CDR2 are SQVTM and ANQGSEA. The length of the CDR3 is 13 residues. V lost 5 bases and J lost 4, with 14 bases in between. CDR3: CSVTPDSGYGYTF. CDR3 sequence (DNA): TGCAGCGTTACCCCGGACAGTGGCTATGGCTACACCTTC.

This rearrangement joins TRBV4-2 to TRBJ2-3; D is ambiguous. The CDR3 covers 14 residues. The germline CDR1 and CDR2 sequences are LGHNA and YNFKEQ. The V and J ends lost 0 bases and 4 bases respectively, with 8 bases between them. As DNA, the CDR3 is TGTGCCAGCAGCCAAGACCCTAACCCAGATACGCAGTATTTT. Amino acids: CASSQDPNPDTQYF.

This clone was detected ten times or more. This chain links TRBV5-1 with TRBJ1-2, with TRBD1 matching over 9 bases. Germline CDR1 SGHRS, CDR2 YFSETQ. Trimming at V came to 4 bases and at J to 4 bases, leaving 8 bases not matched to a gene. This CDR3 comprises 15 residues. The CDR3 spells CASSPGTGIGYGYTF. The CDR3 DNA follows: TGCGCCAGCAGCCCCGGGACAGGGATCGGCTATGGCTACACCTTC.

The chain carries TRBV12-3 or TRBV12-4 and TRBJ1-1; 9 bases are a match to TRBD1. V dropped 6 bases and J dropped 6; count of bases not matched to a gene: 5. The CDR3 has 13 amino acids. CDR3 sequence reads: CASSRDRDSEAFF. The CDR3 region has the DNA TGTGCCAGCAGCCGGGACAGGGACTCTGAAGCTTTCTTT.

This clone was picked up one time. The chain has TRBV19 and TRBJ1-5; no firm D call. The V gene's germline CDR1 is LNHDA and CDR2 SQIVND (reference sequence). This CDR3 is built from 12 residues. V gave up 6 bases and J gave up 2 bases, with 5 bases separating them. The CDR3 region is CASRAGNQPQHF. As DNA, the CDR3 is TGTGCCAGTAGGGCCGGCAATCAGCCCCAGCATTTT.

The V gene is TRBV27, the J gene TRBJ2-1, with D tentatively TRBD2 (5 bases). The CDR3 sequence is 15 residues long. V lost 2 bases and J lost 0, with 8 bases in between. Germline CDR1 reads MNHEY; CDR2 reads SMNVEV (reference sequence). The CDR3 sequence: CASSLSGLSYNEQFF. The CDR3 DNA sequence: TGTGCCAGCAGTTTAAGCGGACTCTCCTACAATGAGCAGTTCTTC.

In this sample, this clone turned up a few times. The chain couples TRBV19 to TRBJ2-5, with 8 bases matching TRBD1. Trimming removed 4 bases from V and 6 bases from J; junction bases left unmatched: 7. This CDR3 contains 14 residues. Germline V gene data show CDR1 as LNHDA and CDR2 as SQIVND (reference sequence). The CDR3 region has the DNA TGTGCCAGTAGTACCACAGGGGGGATAAAGACCCAGTACTTC. This gives the protein CASSTTGGIKTQYF. The variable domain in full, completed from reference TRBV19 and TRBJ2-5, reads DGGITQSPKYLFRKEGQNVTLSCEQNLNHDAMYWYRQDPGQGLRLIYYSQIVNDFQKGDIAEGYSVSREKKESFPLTVTSAQKNPTAFYLCASSTTGGIKTQYFGPGTRLLVL.

The chain combines TRBV29-1 with TRBJ2-1, with TRBD2 identical over 9 bases. Trimming took 6 bases from V and 8 from J; bases not matched to a gene: 11. Germline CDR1 reads SQVTM; CDR2 reads ANQGSEA. CDR3 length equals 14 residues. The CDR3 is CSVELAGTGHEQFF. Here the CDR3 DNA reads TGCAGCGTCGAACTAGCGGGCACGGGACATGAGCAGTTCTTC.

The chain is built from TRBV28 and TRBJ2-2; 15 bases are a match to TRBD2. In germline, CDR1 is MDHEN, CDR2 SYDVKM. The CDR3 length is 18 residues. V shed 3 bases, J shed 10 bases, and the junction held 12 bases outside the gene matches. The CDR3 bases are TGTGCCAGCAGTTTCCCCGGACTAGCGGGAGGGTCGGACGAGGAGCTGTTTTTT. Translation: CASSFPGLAGGSDEELFF. The whole variable domain, filled in from reference TRBV28 and TRBJ2-2, reads DVKVTQSSRYLVKRTGEKVFLECVQDMDHENMFWYRQDPGLGLRLIYFSYDVKMKEKGDIPEGYSVSREKKERFSLILESASTNQTSMYLCASSFPGLAGGSDEELFFGEGSRLTVL.

V usage is TRBV27 and J usage is TRBJ2-3; 7 nucleotides match TRBD2. After removal of 5 bases from V and 8 bases from J, the junction contained 7 bases not matched to a gene. The CDR3 sequence is 13 residues long. CDR1 is MNHEY, CDR2 SMNVEV, per germline (reference sequence). The CDR3 spells CASSTTGGVTQYF. The CDR3 DNA follows: TGTGCCAGCAGTACAACGGGGGGAGTTACGCAGTATTTT.

The chain uses TRBV11-1 and TRBJ2-7; 8 bases align to TRBD1. The V and J ends lost 0 bases and 3 bases, in that order; junction bases with no gene match: 4. Germline V gene data show CDR1 as SGHAT and CDR2 as FQDESV (reference sequence). CDR3 size: 15 residues. CDR3 amino acids: CASSLASTGGYEQYF. The DNA for the CDR3 is TGTGCCAGCAGCTTAGCCTCAACAGGGGGCTACGAGCAGTACTTC.

The CDR3 spells CASSVAPHGTYEQYF. CDR3 bases: TGTGCCAGCAGCGTAGCCCCACATGGTACCTACGAGCAGTACTTC. The chain is built from TRBV9 and TRBJ2-7; unclear D gene. Trimming shortened V by 0 bases and J by 2 bases, and 12 bases separated the two germline ends. The CDR3 is 15 amino acids. CDR1 and CDR2 (germline): SGDLS, YYNGEE.

The rearrangement joins TRBV6-5 to TRBJ2-1; maybe TRBD1 (5 bases). V shed 2 bases and J shed 0 bases, with 5 bases lying between them. Looked up from germline, CDR1 is MNHEY and CDR2 is SVGAGI. The CDR3 extends over 14 amino acids. The CDR3 spells CASSYRGSYNEQFF. In nucleotides, the CDR3 is TGTGCCAGCAGTTACAGGGGCTCCTACAATGAGCAGTTCTTC.

The CDR3 region is CASSQAGVGTEAFF. CDR3 DNA: TGCGCCAGCAGCCAAGCGGGGGTGGGCACTGAAGCTTTCTTT. The rearrangement links TRBV4-1 to TRBJ1-1, with D possibly TRBD1 on 5 matching bases. The CDR3 totals 14 residues. Germline lookup yields CDR1 MGHRA and CDR2 YSYEKL. V was pared by 1 base and J by 4 bases, with 10 bases between.

The gene calls are TRBV12-3 or TRBV12-4 and TRBJ2-2; D unclear. The CDR3 contains 11 residues. The germline V and J ends were trimmed by 3 bases and 6 bases, with 2 bases remaining between them. CDR3 region: CASSFSGELFF. CDR3 in DNA: TGTGCCAGCAGTTTCTCCGGGGAGCTGTTTTTT.